The sequence of this T cell receptor beta chain was determined in a study of CXCR3-negative and CXCR3-positive naive CD8 T cells. The CDR3 is 13 amino acids. Germline CDR1 is MNHEY and CDR2 is SVGAGI. Study outcomes and limitations: CXCR3-negative naive cells had less hydrophobic TRB CDR3s than did CXCR3-positive naive cells.

With regard to this clonotype: What it binds is unknown.

UMI-labeled 5' RACE TRB cDNA libraries were prepared from the cells. From the 5' RACE reads, TCRdb lists one entry per CDR3 protein and no DNA. Recorded for this sample: around 140,000 distinct CDR3 sequences. The material sequenced was naive CXCR3+ CD8+ T cells from blood. Noted subset: CD45RO-CCR7+CD27+CD95- naive CD8+ T cells expressing CXCR3 (TNR3+). The genes are TRBV6-5 and TRBJ2-2. The receptor's source is a human donor in good health. Some clones in this sample may be carry-over from other donors' samples. The CDR3 reads CASSAHATGELFF.